A selection of T cell receptor beta chains follows, all from one sample in a study of blood T cells in healthy people across ages. A single record per CDR3 protein comes from TCRdb applying MiXCR to the 5' RACE reads. Seen here are roughly 570,000 distinct CDR3 sequences, 27% observed once, and the top ten hold roughly 18%. Input material: blood. These receptors all stem from an older woman in good health. Both conserved end residues are part of each CDR3. A D gene is named only where the DNA matches it firmly. Some rows mark clone size as missing; the rest say once, few, many or name a class of expanded clone.

D,V,J,size,CDR3,DNA
NA,TRBV3-1,TRBJ2-5,few,CASSQVGDASETQYF,TGTGCCAGCAGCCAAGTGGGGGACGCCTCGGAGACCCAGTACTTC
NA,TRBV5-1,TRBJ2-7,NA,CASSLVSAVNEQYF,TGCGCCAGCAGCTTGGTTTCAGCAGTAAACGAGCAGTACTTC
TRBD1,TRBV6-5,TRBJ1-2,NA,CASSYRGQGIPIMGGYTF,TGTGCCAGCAGTTACCGCGGACAGGGAATCCCCATTATGGGCGGCTACACCTTC
NA,TRBV2,TRBJ2-5,few,CASSEALMVRSSQETQYF,TGTGCCAGCAGTGAAGCTCTGATGGTGCGGAGTTCTCAAGAGACCCAGTACTTC
TRBD1,TRBV30,TRBJ1-1,few,CAWMAARDRGKVTEAFF,TGTGCCTGGATGGCCGCCCGGGACAGGGGTAAGGTCACTGAAGCTTTCTTT
TRBD2,TRBV3-1,TRBJ2-5,few,CASATSGGAETQYF,TGTGCCAGCGCGACTAGCGGGGGGGCAGAGACCCAGTACTTC
TRBD2,TRBV11-3,TRBJ2-5,few,CASSFNAGGLEIQYF,TGTGCCAGCAGCTTCAACGCGGGGGGGCTGGAGATCCAGTACTTC
NA,TRBV10-1,TRBJ2-1,NA,CASSGLVPRSYNEQFF,TGCGCCAGCAGCGGCCTAGTTCCCCGCTCCTACAATGAGCAGTTCTTC
NA,TRBV5-1,TRBJ2-5,NA,CASSSQTDSETQYF,TGCGCCAGCAGCTCTCAGACTGATTCAGAGACCCAGTACTTC
NA,TRBV6-2/TRBV6-3,TRBJ2-1,NA,CASSPEQGSSYNEQFF,TGTGCCAGCAGCCCAGAACAGGGAAGCTCCTACAATGAGCAGTTCTTC
NA,TRBV12-3/TRBV12-4,TRBJ2-5,NA,CASTRETQYF,TGTGCCAGCACCAGGGAGACCCAGTACTTC
NA,TRBV20-1,TRBJ2-7,NA,CSAREAVGGEQYF,TGCAGTGCTAGAGAGGCAGTTGGGGGCGAGCAGTACTTC
TRBD1,TRBV12-3/TRBV12-4,TRBJ2-3,NA,CASSITGADAQYF,TGTGCCAGCAGTATAACAGGGGCAGATGCGCAGTATTTT
TRBD2,TRBV3-1,TRBJ2-1,NA,CASSQDPGGLLNNEQFF,TGTGCCAGCAGCCAGGATCCGGGAGGCTTGTTGAATAATGAGCAGTTCTTC
NA,TRBV3-1,TRBJ2-4,NA,CASSQGGHGSKNIQYF,TGTGCCAGCAGCCAAGGAGGGCACGGGAGCAAAAACATTCAGTACTTC
TRBD1,TRBV9,TRBJ1-1,NA,CATTRDREGTEAFF,TGTGCCACTACAAGGGACAGGGAGGGCACTGAAGCTTTCTTT
NA,TRBV7-2,TRBJ2-2,few,CASSTRRAAGELFF,TGTGCCAGCAGCACCAGAAGGGCTGCCGGGGAGCTGTTTTTT
TRBD1,TRBV20-1,TRBJ2-7,NA,CSAKGTGQSYEQYF,TGCAGTGCTAAGGGGACAGGACAATCCTACGAGCAGTACTTC
NA,TRBV5-1,TRBJ2-5,many,CASSFGGRETQYF,TGCGCCAGCAGCTTCGGGGGACGGGAGACCCAGTACTTC
TRBD1,TRBV20-1,TRBJ1-1,NA,CSAPRGDTEAFF,TGCAGTGCTCCCAGGGGGGACACTGAAGCTTTCTTT
NA,TRBV3-1,TRBJ1-1,few,CASSRSRNAEAFF,TGTGCCAGCAGCCGATCTCGAAACGCTGAAGCTTTCTTT
NA,TRBV20-1,TRBJ1-2,NA,CSASEMGFGYTF,TGCAGTGCTAGTGAAATGGGGTTTGGCTACACCTTC
TRBD2,TRBV6-6,TRBJ2-3,large,CASSYSGVAGDHPAPDTQYF,TGTGCCAGCAGTTACTCGGGGGTAGCGGGGGACCATCCAGCTCCAGATACGCAGTATTTT
TRBD2,TRBV5-1,TRBJ2-5,few,CASLWTSGGQETQYF,TGCGCCAGCTTGTGGACTAGCGGGGGCCAAGAGACCCAGTACTTC
TRBD2,TRBV7-8,TRBJ2-5,NA,CASSLAWASGGQETQYF,TGTGCCAGCAGCTTAGCGTGGGCTAGCGGGGGACAAGAGACCCAGTACTTC
TRBD2,TRBV9,TRBJ2-3,NA,CASSVGVGGTDTQYF,TGTGCCAGCAGCGTAGGGGTGGGGGGGACAGATACGCAGTATTTT
NA,TRBV7-3,TRBJ2-2,NA,CASSKGPPFSGELFF,TGTGCCAGCAGCAAGGGGCCGCCTTTTAGCGGGGAGCTGTTTTTT
NA,TRBV6-2/TRBV6-3,TRBJ2-3,NA,CASTSQDTQYF,TGTGCCAGCACCTCGCAAGATACGCAGTATTTT
NA,TRBV4-2,TRBJ2-1,NA,CASSQDRERGRNEQFF,TGTGCCAGCAGCCAAGATCGAGAACGAGGTAGGAATGAGCAGTTCTTC
TRBD1,TRBV20-1,TRBJ2-1,NA,CSGNRGSDEQFF,TGCAGTGGAAACAGGGGAAGCGATGAGCAGTTCTTC
NA,TRBV7-8,TRBJ2-7,NA,CASSSPPREPPHEQYF,TGTGCCAGCAGTTCCCCCCCACGGGAGCCCCCCCACGAGCAGTACTTC
TRBD1,TRBV19,TRBJ1-5,few,CASSNQGAGQPQHF,TGTGCCAGTAGTAACCAGGGGGCTGGGCAGCCCCAGCATTTT
NA,TRBV5-1,TRBJ1-4,NA,CASKAGTTNEKLFF,TGCGCCAGCAAGGCAGGCACAACTAATGAAAAACTGTTTTTT
NA,TRBV27,TRBJ2-1,NA,CASRLYGTSSLDSYNEQFF,TGTGCCAGCAGATTGTATGGGACCTCGTCCCTTGACTCCTACAATGAGCAGTTCTTC
TRBD1,TRBV18,TRBJ1-1,NA,CASSPPTGRMGNTEAFF,TGTGCCAGCTCACCACCGACAGGGAGGATGGGCAACACTGAAGCTTTCTTT
NA,TRBV6-6,TRBJ1-2,few,CASSLSGGKDGYTF,TGTGCCAGCAGCCTCTCGGGGGGCAAGGATGGCTACACCTTC
TRBD1,TRBV20-1,TRBJ2-5,NA,CSAIQGDQETQYF,TGCAGTGCCATCCAGGGGGATCAAGAGACCCAGTACTTC
TRBD2,TRBV4-1,TRBJ2-1,NA,CASSLLGGGGGNEQFF,TGCGCCAGCAGCCTCCTCGGGGGGGGCGGGGGCAATGAGCAGTTCTTC
NA,TRBV12-3/TRBV12-4,TRBJ1-4,few,CASSFGYANEKLFF,TGTGCCAGCAGTTTTGGGTACGCTAATGAAAAACTGTTTTTT
TRBD1,TRBV12-3/TRBV12-4,TRBJ1-2,NA,CASSFHQGGGKNYGYTF,TGTGCCAGCAGTTTCCACCAGGGGGGAGGGAAAAACTATGGCTACACCTTC
NA,TRBV6-2/TRBV6-3,TRBJ1-2,NA,CATVLRGDYGYTF,TGTGCCACCGTTCTCCGGGGGGACTATGGCTACACCTTC